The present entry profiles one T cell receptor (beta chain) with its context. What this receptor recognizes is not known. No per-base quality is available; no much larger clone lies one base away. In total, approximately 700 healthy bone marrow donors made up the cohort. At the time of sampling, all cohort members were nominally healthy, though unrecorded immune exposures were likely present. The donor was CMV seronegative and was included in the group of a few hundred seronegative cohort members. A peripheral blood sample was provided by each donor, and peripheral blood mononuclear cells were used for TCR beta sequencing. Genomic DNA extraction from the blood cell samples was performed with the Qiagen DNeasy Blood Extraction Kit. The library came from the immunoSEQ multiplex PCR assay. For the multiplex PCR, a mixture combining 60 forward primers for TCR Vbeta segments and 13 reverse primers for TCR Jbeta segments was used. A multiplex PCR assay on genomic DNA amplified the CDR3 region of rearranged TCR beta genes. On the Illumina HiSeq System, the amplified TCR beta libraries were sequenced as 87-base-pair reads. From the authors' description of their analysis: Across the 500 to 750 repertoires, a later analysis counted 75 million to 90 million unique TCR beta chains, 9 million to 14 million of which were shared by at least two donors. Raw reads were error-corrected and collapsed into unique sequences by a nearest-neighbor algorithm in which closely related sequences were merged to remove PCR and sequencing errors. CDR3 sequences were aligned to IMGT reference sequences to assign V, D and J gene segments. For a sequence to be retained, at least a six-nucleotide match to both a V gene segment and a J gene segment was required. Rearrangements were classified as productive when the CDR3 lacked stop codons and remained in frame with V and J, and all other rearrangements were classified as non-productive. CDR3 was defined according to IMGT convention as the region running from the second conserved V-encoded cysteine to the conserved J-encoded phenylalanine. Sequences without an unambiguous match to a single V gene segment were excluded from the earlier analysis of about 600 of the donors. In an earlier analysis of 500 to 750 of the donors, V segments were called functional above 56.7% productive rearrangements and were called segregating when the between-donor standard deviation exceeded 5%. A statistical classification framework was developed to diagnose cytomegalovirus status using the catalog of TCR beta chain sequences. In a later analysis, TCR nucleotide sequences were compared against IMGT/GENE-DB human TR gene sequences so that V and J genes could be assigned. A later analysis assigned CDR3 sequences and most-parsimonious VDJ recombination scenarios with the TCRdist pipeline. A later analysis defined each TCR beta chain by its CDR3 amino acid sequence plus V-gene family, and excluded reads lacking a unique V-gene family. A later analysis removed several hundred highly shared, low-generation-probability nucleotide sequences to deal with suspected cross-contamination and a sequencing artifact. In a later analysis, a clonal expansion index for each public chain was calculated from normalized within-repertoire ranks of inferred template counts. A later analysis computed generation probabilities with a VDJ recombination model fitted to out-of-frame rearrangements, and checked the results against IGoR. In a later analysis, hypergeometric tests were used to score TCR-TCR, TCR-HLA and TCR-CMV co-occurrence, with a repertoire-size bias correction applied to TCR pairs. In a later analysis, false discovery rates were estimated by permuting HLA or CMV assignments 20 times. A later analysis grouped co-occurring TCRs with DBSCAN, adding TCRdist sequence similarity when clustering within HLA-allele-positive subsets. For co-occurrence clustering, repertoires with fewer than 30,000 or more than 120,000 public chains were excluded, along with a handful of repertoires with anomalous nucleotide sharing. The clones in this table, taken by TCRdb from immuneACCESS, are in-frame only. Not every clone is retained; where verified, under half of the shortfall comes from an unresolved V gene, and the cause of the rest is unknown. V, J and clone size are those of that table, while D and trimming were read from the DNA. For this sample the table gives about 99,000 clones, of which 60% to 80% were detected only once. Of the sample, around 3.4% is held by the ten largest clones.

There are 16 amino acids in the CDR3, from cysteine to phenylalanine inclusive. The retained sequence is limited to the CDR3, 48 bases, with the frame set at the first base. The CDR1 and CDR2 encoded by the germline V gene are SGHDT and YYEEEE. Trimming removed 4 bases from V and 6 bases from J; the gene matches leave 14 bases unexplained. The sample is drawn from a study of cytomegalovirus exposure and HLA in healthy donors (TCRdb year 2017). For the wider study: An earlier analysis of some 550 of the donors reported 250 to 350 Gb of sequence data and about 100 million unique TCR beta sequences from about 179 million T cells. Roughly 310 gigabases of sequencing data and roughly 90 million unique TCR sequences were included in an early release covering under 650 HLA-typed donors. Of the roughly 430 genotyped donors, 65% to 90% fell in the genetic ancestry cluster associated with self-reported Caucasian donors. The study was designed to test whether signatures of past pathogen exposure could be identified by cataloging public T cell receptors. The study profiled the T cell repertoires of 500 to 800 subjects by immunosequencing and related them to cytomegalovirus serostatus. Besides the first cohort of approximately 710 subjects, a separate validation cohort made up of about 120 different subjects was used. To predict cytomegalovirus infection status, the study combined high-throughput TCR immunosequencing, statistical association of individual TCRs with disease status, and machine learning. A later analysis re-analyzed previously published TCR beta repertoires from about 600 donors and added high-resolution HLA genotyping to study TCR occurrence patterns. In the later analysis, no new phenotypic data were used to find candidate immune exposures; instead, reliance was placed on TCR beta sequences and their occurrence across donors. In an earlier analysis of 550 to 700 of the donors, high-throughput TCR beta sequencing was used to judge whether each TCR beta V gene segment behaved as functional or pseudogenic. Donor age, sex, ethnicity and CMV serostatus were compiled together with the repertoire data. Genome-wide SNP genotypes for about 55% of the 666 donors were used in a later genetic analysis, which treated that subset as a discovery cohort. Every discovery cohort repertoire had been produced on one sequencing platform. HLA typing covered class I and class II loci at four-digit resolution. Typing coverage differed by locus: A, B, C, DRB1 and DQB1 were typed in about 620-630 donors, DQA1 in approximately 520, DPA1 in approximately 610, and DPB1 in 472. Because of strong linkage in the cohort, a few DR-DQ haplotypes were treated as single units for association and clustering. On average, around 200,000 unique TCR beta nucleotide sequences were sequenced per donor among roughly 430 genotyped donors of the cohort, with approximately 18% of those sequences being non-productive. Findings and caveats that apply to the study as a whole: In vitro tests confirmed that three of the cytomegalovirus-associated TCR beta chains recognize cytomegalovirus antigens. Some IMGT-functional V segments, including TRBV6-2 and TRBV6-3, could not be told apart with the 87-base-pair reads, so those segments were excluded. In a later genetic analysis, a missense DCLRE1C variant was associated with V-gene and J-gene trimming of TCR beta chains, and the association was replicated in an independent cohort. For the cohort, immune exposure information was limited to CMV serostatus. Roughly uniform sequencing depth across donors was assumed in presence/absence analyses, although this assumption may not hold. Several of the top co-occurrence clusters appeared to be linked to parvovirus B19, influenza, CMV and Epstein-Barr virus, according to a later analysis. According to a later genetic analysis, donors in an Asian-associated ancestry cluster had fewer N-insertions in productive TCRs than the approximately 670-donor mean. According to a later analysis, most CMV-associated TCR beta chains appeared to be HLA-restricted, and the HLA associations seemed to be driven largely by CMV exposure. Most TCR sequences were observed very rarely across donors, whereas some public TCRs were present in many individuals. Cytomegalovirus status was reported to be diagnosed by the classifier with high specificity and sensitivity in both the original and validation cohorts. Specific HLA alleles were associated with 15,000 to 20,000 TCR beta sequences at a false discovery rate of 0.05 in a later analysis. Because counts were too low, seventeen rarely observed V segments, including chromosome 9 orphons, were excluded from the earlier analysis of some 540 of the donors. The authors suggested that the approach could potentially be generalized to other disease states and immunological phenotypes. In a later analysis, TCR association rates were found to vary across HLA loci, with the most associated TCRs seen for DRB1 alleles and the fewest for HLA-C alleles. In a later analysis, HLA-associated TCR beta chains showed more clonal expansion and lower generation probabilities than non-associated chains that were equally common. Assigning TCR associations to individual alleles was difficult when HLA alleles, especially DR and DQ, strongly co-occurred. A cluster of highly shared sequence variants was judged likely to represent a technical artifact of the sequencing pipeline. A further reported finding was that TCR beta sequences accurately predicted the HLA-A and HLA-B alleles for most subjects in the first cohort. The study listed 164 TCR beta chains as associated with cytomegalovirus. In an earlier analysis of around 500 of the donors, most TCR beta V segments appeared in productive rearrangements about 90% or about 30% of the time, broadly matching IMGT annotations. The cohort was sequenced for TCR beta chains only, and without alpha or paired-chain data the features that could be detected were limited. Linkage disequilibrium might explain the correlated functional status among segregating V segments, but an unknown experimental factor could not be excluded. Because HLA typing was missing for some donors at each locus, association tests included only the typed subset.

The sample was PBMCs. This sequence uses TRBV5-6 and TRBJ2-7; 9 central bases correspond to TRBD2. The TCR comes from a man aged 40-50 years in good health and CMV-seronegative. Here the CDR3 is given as CASSIVGRGGQCEQYF. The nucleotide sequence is TGTGCCAGCAGCATCGTAGGGCGGGGGGGCCAGTGCGAGCAGTACTTC.